This is a list of T cell receptor beta chains from one sample in a study of blood T cells in healthy people across ages. TCRdb re-derived calls from the 5' RACE reads in MiXCR, one entry per CDR3 protein. Of around 700,000 distinct CDR3 sequences in the sample, 25% were seen once. Separately, the same data were catalogued under a study of T cells of mothers and their children.

Sample: blood. These receptors all come from a boy younger than 18 in good health. The CDR3 runs from the conserved cysteine through the conserved F or W. Each record gives: clone size, V gene, CDR3 length, J gene, D gene, CDR3 DNA, CDR3 protein. A D gene is named only where the DNA matches it firmly. Not every row has a clone size; where given, it reads once, few, many or a size class.

clone_size: NA
v_call: TRBV20-1
cdr3_length: 14
j_call: TRBJ1-1
d_call: NA
cdr3_nt: TGCAGTGCTAGGGTGGGAACGATGAACACTGAAGCTTTCTTT
cdr3_aa: CSARVGTMNTEAFF

clone_size: NA
v_call: TRBV2
cdr3_length: 13
j_call: TRBJ2-4
d_call: TRBD1
cdr3_nt: TGTGCCAGCAGTGAAGCCGGGACAGACATTCAGTACTTC
cdr3_aa: CASSEAGTDIQYF

clone_size: few
v_call: TRBV4-2
cdr3_length: 16
j_call: TRBJ2-3
d_call: NA
cdr3_nt: TGTGCCAGCAGCCACATAGCGGTCTCGGGCACAGATACGCAGTATTTT
cdr3_aa: CASSHIAVSGTDTQYF

clone_size: NA
v_call: TRBV15
cdr3_length: 19
j_call: TRBJ2-2
d_call: TRBD2
cdr3_nt: TGTGCCACCAGCAGAGATTGGGTAGCGGGACGATCGAACACCGGGGAGCTGTTTTTT
cdr3_aa: CATSRDWVAGRSNTGELFF

clone_size: few
v_call: TRBV7-8
cdr3_length: 19
j_call: TRBJ2-4
d_call: NA
cdr3_nt: TGTGCCAGCAGCTTAGACCCTAGCGCCCCGCTCCACGCCAAAAACATTCAGTACTTC
cdr3_aa: CASSLDPSAPLHAKNIQYF

clone_size: NA
v_call: TRBV11-1
cdr3_length: 16
j_call: TRBJ2-1
d_call: TRBD1
cdr3_nt: TGTGCCAGCAGCCCGACGGCTGGGACAGGGGTCCATGAGCAGTTCTTC
cdr3_aa: CASSPTAGTGVHEQFF

clone_size: NA
v_call: TRBV12-3/TRBV12-4
cdr3_length: 16
j_call: TRBJ1-1
d_call: NA
cdr3_nt: TGTGCCAGCAGTCCCTTACAGCCAAAAGCGAACACTGAAGCTTTCTTT
cdr3_aa: CASSPLQPKANTEAFF

clone_size: once
v_call: TRBV20-1
cdr3_length: 16
j_call: TRBJ2-5
d_call: NA
cdr3_nt: TGCAGTGCTAGTAGTGTGGCGGCTTCCACCGGCGGGGCCCAGTACTTC
cdr3_aa: CSASSVAASTGGAQYF

clone_size: NA
v_call: TRBV20-1
cdr3_length: 14
j_call: TRBJ2-1
d_call: TRBD2
cdr3_nt: TGCAGTGCTAGGACAGCGGGGGCTTACAATGAGCAGTTCTTC
cdr3_aa: CSARTAGAYNEQFF

clone_size: many
v_call: TRBV7-2
cdr3_length: 12
j_call: TRBJ2-3
d_call: NA
cdr3_nt: TGTGCCAGCAGCTTGGAAACAGATACGCAGTATTTT
cdr3_aa: CASSLETDTQYF

clone_size: NA
v_call: TRBV29-1
cdr3_length: 13
j_call: TRBJ1-1
d_call: NA
cdr3_nt: TGCAGCTCAATCCAGGGGACGAACACTGAAGCTTTCTTT
cdr3_aa: CSSIQGTNTEAFF

clone_size: once
v_call: TRBV7-2
cdr3_length: 15
j_call: TRBJ2-5
d_call: NA
cdr3_nt: TGTGCCAGCAGAAGACCCGGGGTGGGGCAAGAGACCCAGTACTTC
cdr3_aa: CASRRPGVGQETQYF

clone_size: few
v_call: TRBV29-1
cdr3_length: 12
j_call: TRBJ1-2
d_call: NA
cdr3_nt: TGCAGCGTTGCGTGGGGTAACTATGGCTACACCTTC
cdr3_aa: CSVAWGNYGYTF

clone_size: NA
v_call: TRBV5-1
cdr3_length: 13
j_call: TRBJ2-7
d_call: TRBD2
cdr3_nt: TGCGCCAGCAGCGCCGGGACTAGCTACGAGCAGTACTTC
cdr3_aa: CASSAGTSYEQYF

clone_size: few
v_call: TRBV4-1
cdr3_length: 14
j_call: TRBJ2-4
d_call: TRBD2
cdr3_nt: TGCGCCAGCAGCCCAGACCCAGCGGGGGACATTCAGTACTTC
cdr3_aa: CASSPDPAGDIQYF

clone_size: NA
v_call: TRBV5-8
cdr3_length: 16
j_call: TRBJ2-2
d_call: NA
cdr3_nt: TGTGCCAGCAGCTTGGGTTTGGGACAACTCACCGGGGAGCTGTTTTTT
cdr3_aa: CASSLGLGQLTGELFF

clone_size: NA
v_call: TRBV7-3
cdr3_length: 15
j_call: TRBJ2-3
d_call: TRBD2
cdr3_nt: TGTGCCAGCAGCTTGGGGCGGGAGCCCACAGATACGCAGTATTTT
cdr3_aa: CASSLGREPTDTQYF

clone_size: few
v_call: TRBV29-1
cdr3_length: 15
j_call: TRBJ2-5
d_call: TRBD1
cdr3_nt: TGCAGCGTTGATCCGGGACAGGGAAGGGCCGAGACCCAGTACTTC
cdr3_aa: CSVDPGQGRAETQYF